These 14 T cell receptor beta chains originate from one sample sequenced in a study of OX40 agonist ivuxolimab in advanced cancers. TCRdb's copy holds only in-frame clones and misses some; the assay was immunoSEQ multiplex PCR. This table has fewer than 50,000 clones, 81% appearing once. The starting material was CD4+ or CD8+ T cells sorted from blood, obtained in a trial of the OX40 agonist ivuxolimab. The receptors derive from an adult with an advanced solid tumor such as melanoma, head and neck, liver or kidney cancer.

The chain employs TRBV11-2 and TRBJ1-4; possible D gene TRBD1, 6 bases. CDR3 length: 16 residues. Looked up from germline, CDR1 is SGHAT and CDR2 is FQNNGV. Trimming removed 5 bases from V and 0 bases from J, with 13 bases in between. The CDR3 loop is CASSPGQPATNEKLFF. As DNA, the CDR3 is TGTGCCAGCAGCCCTGGACAGCCTGCAACTAATGAAAAACTGTTTTTT.

The J gene is TRBJ2-3, the V gene TRBV9; 10 bases are shared with TRBD2. The CDR3 loop spans 13 amino acids. The trim removed 3 bases at V and 7 bases at J, leaving 2 bases unmatched. The V gene's germline CDR1 is SGDLS and CDR2 YYNGEE. The CDR3 DNA reads as TGTGCCAGCAGCGCACTAGCGGGATATACGCAGTATTTT. It codes for CASSALAGYTQYF.

This clone came up a few times. V and J are TRBV4-1 and TRBJ1-1; 7 bases match TRBD1. The germline V gene encodes CDR1 MGHRA and CDR2 YSYEKL. The CDR3 totals 15 residues. The J segment lost 5 bases and the V segment lost 4 bases, leaving 10 bases of the junction unmatched. The CDR3 loop is CASSPRDREKTEAFF. The DNA for the CDR3 is TGCGCCAGCAGCCCCAGGGACAGAGAGAAGACTGAAGCTTTCTTT.

The genes are TRBV11-3 and TRBJ2-7; tentatively, D is TRBD1 (6 bases). The CDR3 has 14 amino acids. Trimming cost V 3 bases and J 2 bases, with 11 bases left between them. Germline values: CDR1 SGHNT, CDR2 YENEEA. The CDR3: CASSFQGIPYEQYF. In nucleotides, the CDR3 is TGTGCCAGCAGCTTCCAGGGGATTCCCTACGAGCAGTACTTC.

This rearrangement joins TRBV7-9 to TRBJ2-7; D unresolved. Trimming took 0 bases from V and 8 from J, leaving 11 bases between them. Germline values: CDR1 SEHNR, CDR2 FQNEAQ (reference sequence). The CDR3 is 13 amino acids. Here the CDR3 reads CASSLALQDQQYF. CDR3 in DNA: TGTGCCAGCAGCTTAGCTCTCCAGGACCAGCAGTACTTC.

The gene calls are TRBV5-1 and TRBJ1-4; weak D call: TRBD1 (5 bases). This CDR3 spans 15 amino acids. Trimming took 6 bases from V and 7 from J, leaving 19 bases between them. CDR1 SGHRS and CDR2 YFSETQ come from the germline V gene. The CDR3 spells CASTPGQGFSEKLFF. DNA for the CDR3: TGCGCCAGCACCCCCGGGCAGGGATTCTCTGAAAAACTGTTTTTT.

V is TRBV9 and J is TRBJ2-7; D gene ambiguous. Between the trimmed V and J ends, which lost 0 bases and 5 bases, there was a span of 9 bases. The length of the CDR3 is 13 residues. In germline, CDR1 is SGDLS, CDR2 YYNGEE. The DNA of the CDR3 is TGTGCCAGCAGCGTAGACCCGTCTCACGAGCAGTACTTC. It translates to CASSVDPSHEQYF.

This clone turned up a few times. The rearrangement links TRBV10-3 to TRBJ1-1, with D tentatively TRBD1 (5 bases). Trimming shortened V by 5 bases and J by 1 base, and 17 bases separated the two germline ends. The germline V gene encodes CDR1 ENHRY and CDR2 SYGVKD. CDR3 size: 16 residues. The CDR3 DNA reads TGTGCCATCAGTCTCGGTGGGGCCAGGGCGAACACTGAAGCTTTCTTT. Protein product: CAISLGGARANTEAFF.

The CDR3 reads CASTTQNTEAFF. The CDR3 DNA sequence: TGTGCCAGCACGACCCAGAACACTGAAGCTTTCTTT. The chain couples TRBV7-8 to TRBJ1-1; D is ambiguous. V lost 7 bases to trimming and J lost 1 base, with 7 bases between them. This CDR3 is built from 12 residues. Germline CDR1 is SGHVS and CDR2 is FQNEAQ. The full variable domain, its missing parts supplied by reference TRBV7-8 and TRBJ1-1, is GAGVSQSPRYKVAKRGQDVALRCDPISGHVSLFWYQQALGQGPEFLTYFQNEAQLDKSGLPSDRFFAERPEGSVSTLKIQRTQQEDSAVYLCASTTQNTEAFFGQGTRLTVV.

The chain is built from TRBV5-1 and TRBJ2-2; 10 nucleotides agree with TRBD1. V shed 0 bases and J 1 base; nucleotides not matched to a gene: 6. The length of the CDR3 is 18 residues. Germline assignment: CDR1 SGHRS and CDR2 YFSETQ. The CDR3 sequence is CASSLEQGQGRNTGELFF. CDR3 nucleotide sequence: TGCGCCAGCAGCTTGGAACAGGGACAGGGGAGGAACACCGGGGAGCTGTTTTTT.

The rearrangement links TRBV7-3 to TRBJ1-1; D is undetermined. The CDR3 spans 13 residues. In germline, CDR1 is SGHTA, CDR2 FQGTGA. Trimming pared 5 bases from V and 1 base from J, leaving 8 bases between. The CDR3 sequence is CASSPIGNTEAFF. CDR3 DNA: TGTGCCAGCAGCCCGATCGGGAACACTGAAGCTTTCTTT.

The V gene is TRBV7-9, the J gene TRBJ1-1; TRBD1 is a possible D gene (5 bases). With 10 bases removed from V and 2 bases from J, the gap between germline ends came to 14 bases. The CDR3 has 13 amino acids. CDR1 SEHNR and CDR2 FQNEAQ come from the germline V gene (reference sequence). The CDR3 spells CATTGTANTEAFF. For the CDR3, the DNA is TGTGCCACAACCGGGACGGCAAACACTGAAGCTTTCTTT.

This rearrangement joins TRBV2 to TRBJ1-3; D not resolved. CDR1 SNHLY and CDR2 FYNNEI come from the germline V gene. V was clipped by 4 bases and J by 0 bases, with 7 bases between them. This CDR3 spans 14 amino acids. The CDR3 DNA sequence: TGTGCCAGCAGTGGAAAAATCTCTGGAAACACCATATATTTT. Translation: CASSGKISGNTIYF. The full variable domain, with the rest looked up from reference TRBV2 and TRBJ1-3, is EPEVTQTPSHQVTQMGQEVILRCVPISNHLYFYWYRQILGQKVEFLVSFYNNEISEKSEIFDDQFSVERPDGSNFTLKIRSTKLEDSAMYFCASSGKISGNTIYFGEGSWLTVV.

This clone was found once. V usage is TRBV4-2 and J usage is TRBJ1-4; D gene unclear. Germline V lookup: CDR1 LGHNA, CDR2 YNFKEQ. V lost 0 bases to trimming and J lost 0 bases, with 8 bases between them. The CDR3 is 16 residues long. CDR3 in DNA: TGTGCCAGCAGCCAAGACATCTATGCAACTAATGAAAAACTGTTTTTT. Its translation is CASSQDIYATNEKLFF.